This TCR beta chain is drawn from a study of Ad26.COV2.S vaccination and SARS-CoV-2 variants (dated by TCRdb to the early 2020s). About the study as a whole: Vaccine-arm donors came from COV1001, a multicentre, randomized, double-blind, placebo-controlled phase I-IIa trial of Ad26.COV2.S in healthy adults. TCRbeta repertoire sequencing served as the tool for gauging how specific and how broad the SARS-CoV-2-reactive T cell receptors were following Ad26.COV2.S vaccination. A total of approximately 30 samples were included in the TCR-sequenced set, comprising about 20 Ad26.COV2.S vaccine recipients, 5 placebo recipients and 8 SARS-CoV-2 convalescent individuals. Trial participants were randomized into five groups of five: low-dose or high-dose Ad26.COV2.S given once or twice, or placebo on both occasions. Investigators did not know the trial group allocation while performing experiments and assessing outcomes. Ad26.COV2.S was administered intramuscularly at a dose of 5x10^10 or 1x10^11 viral particles, either as one shot or as two shots given 56 days apart.

The CDR3 goes from the cysteine to the phenylalanine over 17 residues. Only the CDR3 region is kept as DNA, spanning 51 bases read in frame from base 1. Trimming removed 6 bases from V and 7 bases from J, leaving 25 bases between the germline ends. CDR1 LNHDA and CDR2 SQIVND were looked up in the germline V gene (reference sequence). The immunoSEQ Assay was the method used to sequence TCRbeta CDR3 regions. After extraction, genomic DNA underwent amplification by bias-controlled multiplex PCR, followed by high-throughput sequencing. Processing in the source paper ran as follows. Collapsing and filtering of sequences were performed to quantify the absolute abundance of each unique TCRbeta CDR3 region. Usable DNA was measured by amplifying reference genes present in all nucleated cells, and TCRbeta template counts were normalized to that usable DNA to estimate T cell fraction. Repertoire TCRs were annotated as SARS-CoV-2-specific when V gene, CDR3 amino acid sequence and J gene were exactly matched to a known reactive TCR set. The reference SARS-CoV-2 TCR set came from MIRA and was filtered for enrichment in COVID-19-positive ImmuneCODE repertoires, removing public or cross-reactive TCRs. Using the MIRA antigens, annotated TCRs were further analysed by specific ORF or by position within an ORF. Breadth was defined as annotated unique rearrangements over total unique productive rearrangements; depth was the summed frequency of those rearrangements. TCR breadth was compared between groups using two-sided Wilcoxon rank-sum tests. Drawn from immuneACCESS, this table holds only the in-frame rearrangements with V and J called that TCRdb kept. Clones are partly lost; checked studies trace under half to an unresolved V gene and leave the rest unexplained. That table supplies the V and J calls and clone size; D and trimming were determined from the DNA. For this sample there are hundreds of thousands of clones; 89% appear just once. Clones ranked in the top ten supply around 2.5% of the sample.

General findings and caveats noted by the study authors: Vaccine and placebo recipients had comparable non-spike TCR breadth, which fits with the vaccine containing only spike. After vaccination, substantial breadth of spike-specific CD8+ and CD4+ T cell responses was reported. The study was not powered to compare responses between vaccine doses or regimens. The authors noted that total T cell responses may have been underestimated by the TCR breadth and depth analyses. Spike-specific TCR breadth was higher in Ad26.COV2.S recipients than in placebo recipients (P = 0.0014).

In regard to this clone: The antigen it recognizes is unknown. The sample holds no much larger clone one base away, and base qualities are not on file.

The treatment or condition label for this specimen denotes: over 15 received Ad26.COV2.S at low or high dose, single or two shots; several received placebo; per-sample allocation not given. For vaccine and placebo recipients, the sequenced repertoires came from samples collected on day 63 after the first injection. Between 29 July and 7 August 2020, Cohort 1b enrolled some 25 adults aged 18-55 years at one site in Boston, USA. Ad26.COV2.S consisted of a replication-incompetent adenovirus type 26 vector by which a prefusion-stabilized SARS-CoV-2 spike protein from the original Wuhan strain was expressed.

The sample was peripheral blood, taken in a trial of Ad26.COV2.S vaccine versus placebo. The receptor's source is a person between 18 and 65 years old who received the Ad26.COV2.S COVID-19 vaccine or a placebo. The sequence joins TRBV19 to TRBJ2-1, with no confident D gene call. The CDR3 has the sequence CASSSILLFLLVNEQFF. The DNA sequence reads TGTGCCAGTAGCTCTATCCTCCTGTTCTTGCTGGTTAATGAGCAGTTCTTC.